The source of this TCR beta chain is a study of radiation and T cells in renal cell carcinoma. Whole-study context: Nephrectomy followed 15 Gy stereotactic body radiation by 4 weeks.

The repertoire was sequenced with immunoSEQ multiplex PCR; TCRdb's copy has only in-frame clones and lacks some. The sample has roughly 120,000 clones; roughly 80% are singletons. Germline trimming cut 0 bases from V and 6 bases from J; bases unmatched to any gene: 2. Germline V gene lookup returns CDR1 SGHRS and CDR2 YFSETQ. There are 13 residues in the CDR3. A remark on this clone: The antigen remains unidentified. The same CDR3 also results from other DNA sequences found in this sample.

The time point was: baseline pretreatment blood. As for treatment: 15 Gy SBRT to primary tumor, nephrectomy 4 weeks later. Clear cell pathology was present in this patient's renal cell carcinoma. General study findings and limits: Without pretreatment biopsies, baseline tumor clonotype presence was undetermined.

The sequenced sample was blood, obtained from a patient whose treatment included radiotherapy and nephrectomy. V gene TRBV5-1 combines with J gene TRBJ1-2; 7 positions match TRBD1. This sequence was found in a woman aged 60-75 years with renal cell carcinoma. CDR3 coding DNA: TGCGCCAGCAGCTTGGCCGGACAGGATGGCTACACCTTC. This encodes CASSLAGQDGYTF.